This T cell receptor (beta chain) is drawn from a study of blood T cell repertoires in COVID-19 (dated by TCRdb to the early 2020s). The study in broad terms: Collaborator samples came from the United States, Italy and Spain and covered acute and convalescent phases of COVID-19. The material from the prospective study consisted of cDNA or gDNA derived from T cells, B-cell-depleted T cells, or PBMCs. The dataset comprised deeply sampled blood TCRbeta repertoires from subjects exposed to, actively infected with, or recovered from COVID-19. A freely available public database, intended as a resource for researchers studying the immune response to SARS-CoV-2, is where the repertoires were released. Samples were obtained from the ongoing ImmuneRACE study (first 160 participants) and from about 1,300 subjects provided by 6 global collaborators. A de-identified subject ID, COVID-19 status, age in years and sex were almost always included in the sample metadata. HLA class I and class II types, where available, came from metadata supplied by the sample provider rather than from assay-based typing. General conclusions and limits of the study: The quantity of clinical and demographic metadata differed by source and by participant and was supplied without curation.

CDR1 is given as LGHNA and CDR2 as YSLEER, both from the germline V gene. From its cysteine to its phenylalanine, the CDR3 spans 14 amino acids. Of the read, only the CDR3 DNA is kept; its 42 bases are in frame from base 1. At the junction V is shortened by 7 bases and J by 7 bases; bases outside the gene matches: 5. A remark on this clone: It has no known antigen specificity. Base quality data are lacking; no much larger clone is found one base away.

The immunoSEQ Assay, a bias-controlled multiplex PCR, was used to amplify TCRbeta CDR3 regions from genomic DNA. The source study handled its data this way. The number of nucleated cells in each sample was estimated from the amplification of reference gene primers within the assay. To quantify the absolute abundance of each unique TCRbeta CDR3 rearrangement, sequence reads were collapsed and filtered. For each sample, productive Simpson clonality was calculated by taking the square root of Simpson's diversity index across productive rearrangements. The table was pulled from immuneACCESS by TCRdb, which kept in-frame rearrangements only. Such tables lose some clones; where checked, under half of the loss comes from unresolved V genes, and the rest has no known cause. For V, J and clone size, that table is used; D and trimming come from the DNA. In all, the sample holds about 130,000 clones, and approximately 83% of those were seen once. About 9.9% of the sample is held by the ten biggest clonotypes.

Whole blood was collected in K2EDTA tubes by collaborating institutions according to the institutions' own protocols. For TCRbeta analysis, collaborators shipped samples as frozen whole blood, isolated PBMCs, or DNA extracted from either of those sample types. The sequence links TRBV4-3 to TRBJ1-6, with 9 bases in between that match TRBD1. This sequence originates from a man aged 40-55 years with active or convalescent COVID-19. What was sequenced was peripheral blood. The sequenced DNA: TGCGCCAGCACCGTACAGGGGGCGAATTCACCCCTCCACTTT. It is translated as CASTVQGANSPLHF.